The 17 T cell receptor beta chains reported below all come from one sample, sequenced in a study of tissue T cells after allogeneic stem cell transplantation. Profiled with immunoSEQ multiplex PCR; TCRdb holds only in-frame clones, not every one. Altogether about 1,600 clones are present, roughly 76% being singletons, with the ten largest covering 9.5% to 15%. This material consisted of esophagus tissue, taken at autopsy. These receptor sequences come from a woman between 18 and 50 years old with breast cancer.

This clone was counted once. The chain joins TRBV7-3 to TRBJ2-1; the match to TRBD2 covers 8 bases. The CDR3 loop spans 15 amino acids. Germline V gene sequence: CDR1 SGHTA, CDR2 FQGTGA. V shed 3 bases, J shed 6 bases, and the junction held 7 bases outside the gene matches. This chain's CDR3 is CASSFLGGATNEQFF. CDR3 in DNA: TGTGCCAGCAGCTTTCTCGGGGGGGCCACCAATGAGCAGTTCTTC.

In nucleotides, the CDR3 is TGTGCCAGCAGTTTTCGTCCCTGGGGTTCACCCCTCCACTTT. It translates to CASSFRPWGSPLHF. The J gene is TRBJ1-6, the V gene TRBV14; D is unclear. The CDR3 has 14 amino acids. The germline CDR1 and CDR2 sequences are SGHDN and FVKESK. Trimming took off 6 bases at V and 9 bases at J, with 15 bases between the two ends.

The chain uses TRBV7-9 and TRBJ2-3; 7 positions match TRBD2. The CDR3 runs 17 residues. The germline gives CDR1 SEHNR, CDR2 FQNEAQ (reference sequence). The J segment lost 4 bases and the V segment lost 1 base, leaving 11 bases of the junction unmatched. The CDR3 sequence: CASSLDVVVRGADTQYF. CDR3 sequence (DNA): TGTGCCAGCAGCTTAGACGTTGTAGTACGGGGGGCAGATACGCAGTATTTT.

This clone was seen more than once but under ten times. The chain has TRBV7-2 and TRBJ2-7, with unresolved D. Between the trimmed V and J ends, which lost 1 base and 7 bases, there was a span of 8 bases. This CDR3 is built from 12 residues. Germline V lookup: CDR1 SGHTA, CDR2 FQGNSA. The CDR3 loop is CASSLELGEQYF. As DNA, the CDR3 is TGTGCCAGCAGCTTAGAACTGGGGGAGCAGTACTTC.

The chain links TRBV25-1 to TRBJ2-7; perhaps D is TRBD1 or TRBD2 (5 bases each). V lost 4 bases, J lost 2 bases, and 12 bases lay in between. The CDR3 is 14 amino acids. CDR1 is MGHDK and CDR2 is SYGVNS in the germline V gene. The CDR3 DNA follows: TGTGCCAGCAGTGGTGGGACCGCACCCTACGAGCAGTACTTC. It codes for CASSGGTAPYEQYF.

This clone was detected a few times. V gene TRBV4-3 combines with J gene TRBJ1-1; 11 positions match TRBD1. Germline values: CDR1 LGHNA, CDR2 YSLEER. The CDR3 runs to 17 residues. V was clipped by 0 bases and J by 4 bases; unmatched bases: 7. The CDR3 protein is CASSQEGGTGGGTEAFF. In nucleotides, the CDR3 is TGCGCCAGCAGCCAAGAGGGGGGGACAGGGGGAGGCACTGAAGCTTTCTTT.

The chain carries TRBV29-1 and TRBJ2-7; 7 bases align to TRBD2. With 2 bases clipped from V and 3 bases from J, the junction kept 7 bases outside the gene matches. The CDR3 is 14 amino acids. Germline values: CDR1 SQVTM, CDR2 ANQGSEA. The CDR3 bases are TGCAGCGTTGAAAGGTCTAGCGGAGGCTACGAGCAGTACTTC. Its protein is CSVERSSGGYEQYF.

A remark on this clone: This CDR3 is also generated by other DNA sequences in the sample. The chain combines TRBV4-3 with TRBJ1-4, with 10 bases that match TRBD1. Germline CDR1 and CDR2: LGHNA and YSLEER. The CDR3 sequence is 16 residues long. Losses at the gene ends were 4 bases for V and 3 bases for J; bases not matched to a gene: 5. The CDR3 protein is CASSLGQGEANEKLFF. The CDR3 bases are TGCGCCAGCAGCCTAGGACAGGGGGAGGCTAATGAAAAACTGTTTTTT.

This rearrangement joins TRBV7-3 to TRBJ2-5; D ambiguous. Germline V lookup: CDR1 SGHTA, CDR2 FQGTGA. The length of the CDR3 is 16 residues. The germline V and J ends were trimmed by 0 bases and 0 bases, with 11 bases remaining between them. The CDR3 protein is CASSLTGRRDQETQYF. The CDR3 DNA follows: TGTGCCAGCAGCTTAACGGGAAGAAGGGACCAAGAGACCCAGTACTTC.

The genes are TRBV10-3 and TRBJ1-2; 8 nucleotides agree with TRBD1. The CDR3 sequence is 13 residues long. Germline loops: CDR1 ENHRY, CDR2 SYGVKD. The V and J ends lost 6 bases and 8 bases, in that order; junction bases with no gene match: 8. The CDR3 protein is CAIRVDRENGYTF. The CDR3, as DNA: TGTGCCATCAGGGTGGACAGGGAGAACGGCTACACCTTC.

V usage is TRBV6-5 and J usage is TRBJ2-7; a possible D gene is TRBD2 (5 bases). Trimming shortened V by 8 bases and J by 3 bases, and 14 bases separated the two germline ends. Germline V gives CDR1 MNHEY, CDR2 SVGAGI. This CDR3 contains 13 residues. The CDR3 nucleotides are TGTGCCAGCTCGAGGGCATTCTTCTACGAGCAGTACTTC. Protein: CASSRAFFYEQYF.

The count of this clone is one. The chain's CDR3 is CASSKERASGRTGELFF. For the CDR3, the DNA is TGTGCCAGCAGCAAAGAGAGGGCTAGCGGGAGGACCGGGGAGCTGTTTTTT. The genes are TRBV21-1 and TRBJ2-2; the table gives TRBD2 as D, unverified against the DNA. TRBV21-1 is termed a pseudogene. There are 17 residues in the CDR3.

The chain links TRBV19 to TRBJ2-3, with 11 positions matching TRBD1. This CDR3 is built from 18 residues. Germline CDR1 and CDR2: LNHDA and SQIVND (reference sequence). The J segment lost 5 bases and the V segment lost 3 bases, leaving 13 bases of the junction unmatched. The CDR3 spells CASSMNGWGTGGRDTQYF. CDR3 bases: TGTGCCAGTAGTATGAATGGATGGGGGACAGGGGGAAGAGATACGCAGTATTTT.

This clone occurred a few times. The chain employs TRBV9 and TRBJ1-6; D gene uncertain. V was clipped by 4 bases and J by 6 bases, with 17 bases between them. The V gene's germline CDR1 is SGDLS and CDR2 YYNGEE. This CDR3 contains 16 residues. CDR3 region: CASSTRPMVLNSPLHF. DNA of the CDR3: TGTGCCAGCAGCACCCGTCCCATGGTTCTTAATTCACCCCTCCACTTT.

This clone is a singleton in its sample. This chain links TRBV3-1 (or the pseudogene TRBV3-2) with TRBJ1-2, with D maybe TRBD1 (6 bases). V was shortened by 1 base and J by 6 bases, with 18 bases between the two germline ends. The CDR3 sequence is 16 residues long. Per germline, CDR1 LGHDT and CDR2 YNNKEL (reference sequence). CDR3 region: CASSQGYKLPGDGYTF. CDR3 nucleotides: TGTGCCAGCAGCCAAGGGTATAAGTTGCCAGGGGATGGCTACACCTTC.

As DNA, the CDR3 is TGTGCCAGTAGTTTCCGGGAGGAGGGCGAGCAGTACTTC. Protein: CASSFREEGEQYF. The rearrangement joins TRBV19 to TRBJ2-7; TRBD2 aligns across 7 bases. The CDR3 is 13 amino acids. Germline V gene lookup returns CDR1 LNHDA and CDR2 SQIVND (reference sequence). The trim removed 5 bases at V and 6 bases at J, leaving 7 bases unmatched.

This clone counts as large (0.1 to 1%). This chain joins TRBV30 and TRBJ2-5, with D possibly matching TRBD2 (5 bases). V gave up 6 bases and J gave up 2 bases, with 13 bases separating them. The CDR3 runs to 13 residues. CDR1 and CDR2 (germline): GTSNPN, SVGIG (reference sequence). CDR3 loop: CACRRGGQETQYF. In DNA, the CDR3 is TGTGCCTGCCGTCGAGGAGGTCAAGAGACCCAGTACTTC.